This is a list of T cell receptor beta chains from one sample in a study of blood T cells in healthy people across ages. TCRdb reprocessed the 5' RACE reads with MiXCR, giving one entry per CDR3 protein. In the table there are fewer than 2 million distinct CDR3 sequences, 30% to 40% of which are singletons. Sequencing used blood. Receptors originate from a human donor in good health. CDR3s include the opening cysteine and the closing phenylalanine or tryptophan. A D gene is named only where the DNA matches it firmly. For some rows the clone size is stated as once, few or many, or as a class when expanded; others skip it.

D	size	V	J	DNA	CDR3
.	.	TRBV20-1	TRBJ2-4	TGCAGTGCGGCTAAGGGCATTCAGTACTTC	CSAAKGIQYF
.	.	TRBV7-9	TRBJ2-5	TGTGCCAGCACCATAATAGGGGAGCGTGGACAAGAGACCCAGTACTTC	CASTIIGERGQETQYF
.	few	TRBV4-2	TRBJ2-7	TGTGCCAGCAGCCAAGAGAGCGCGGGGGCTGACTACGAGCAGTACTTC	CASSQESAGADYEQYF
TRBD2	.	TRBV7-4	TRBJ2-7	TGTGCCAGCAGCTATGAGGCTAGCGGGAGTTGCGAGCAGTACTTC	CASSYEASGSCEQYF
.	.	TRBV2	TRBJ2-2	TGTGCCAGCAGGGAGACAGAGACCGGGGAGCTGTTTTTT	CASRETETGELFF
TRBD1	once	TRBV3-1	TRBJ2-7	TGTGCCAGCAGCCAGGGGCACAGGGGCCACAGCGAGCAGTACTTC	CASSQGHRGHSEQYF
.	.	TRBV20-1	TRBJ1-1	TGCAGTGCTAGAGATCCGAGGCAGGGAGGAACTGAAGCTTTCTTT	CSARDPRQGGTEAFF
.	few	TRBV7-8	TRBJ2-1	TGTGCCAGCAGCCCCCGGAGGGACAATGAGCAGTTCTTC	CASSPRRDNEQFF
TRBD2	few	TRBV5-1	TRBJ2-3	TGCGCCAGCAGCTTGGGTGCGGGGGAGGTTGGTACGCAGTATTTT	CASSLGAGEVGTQYF
TRBD1	.	TRBV6-1	TRBJ1-2	TGTGCCACCACCGAGACAGGGAACGGGTGGAGTGGCTACACCTTC	CATTETGNGWSGYTF
.	many	TRBV5-1	TRBJ1-2	TGCGCCAGCAGCGCCGGACAGCTCGAGCATGGCTACACCTTC	CASSAGQLEHGYTF
.	.	TRBV6-1	TRBJ2-5	TGTGCCAGCAGCGCCTTTTCGGGGATATCGTACCAAGAGACCCAGTACTTC	CASSAFSGISYQETQYF
TRBD1	.	TRBV9	TRBJ1-2	TGTGCCAGCAGCGTAGCCCTGACAGGGGTACTCGATGGCTACACCTTC	CASSVALTGVLDGYTF
TRBD1	.	TRBV7-2	TRBJ1-2	TGTGCCAGCAGCTTATCTTTGGACAGGGGCGGCTACACCTTC	CASSLSLDRGGYTF
TRBD2	.	TRBV20-1	TRBJ2-2	TGCAGTGCTAGAGACCTAACTAGCGGGGGAGGCGGGGAGCTGTTTTTT	CSARDLTSGGGGELFF
TRBD1	.	TRBV24-1	TRBJ2-5	TGTGCCACCAGTGACCCCGGGACAGTACTTCCAGAGACCCAGTACTTC	CATSDPGTVLPETQYF
.	few	TRBV7-2	TRBJ2-5	TGTGCCAGCAGCTTAGGGGCAACGTCGGCGGAGACCCAGTACTTC	CASSLGATSAETQYF
.	few	TRBV12-3/TRBV12-4	TRBJ2-7	TGTGCCAGCAGTTTAGGACCCTCTTCAGGTAAATACGAGCAGTACTTC	CASSLGPSSGKYEQYF
.	few	TRBV7-3	TRBJ1-1	TGTGCCAGCAGCTTACAGCGGGGGAGGAACACTGAAGCTTTCTTT	CASSLQRGRNTEAFF
.	.	TRBV20-1	TRBJ2-7	TGCAGTGCTAAGCGGAGGGGGCGCGGGGCCTACGAGCAGTACTTC	CSAKRRGRGAYEQYF
TRBD2	.	TRBV7-8	TRBJ2-5	TGTGCCAGCAGCTCCCGACTAGCGGGGGCTCAAGAGACCCAGTACTTC	CASSSRLAGAQETQYF
TRBD1	.	TRBV5-1	TRBJ2-3	TGCGCCAGCAGCCGCCTGGGACAGGGGGTTACAGATACGCAGTATTTT	CASSRLGQGVTDTQYF
TRBD2	.	TRBV6-2/TRBV6-3	TRBJ2-5	TGTGCCAGCATGCCTTACGGGGGGGTAGAGACCCAGTACTTC	CASMPYGGVETQYF
.	few	TRBV30	TRBJ1-2	TGTGCCTGGAGTGAAGGGGGAGATGATGGCTACACCTTC	CAWSEGGDDGYTF
TRBD2	many	TRBV7-3	TRBJ2-1	TGTGCCAGCAGCTTACTAGCGGGGTCCTACAATGAGCAGTTCTTC	CASSLLAGSYNEQFF
.	.	TRBV6-2/TRBV6-3	TRBJ2-7	TGTGCCAGCGGCCGAACGGCCTATAGCTCCTACGAGCAGTACTTC	CASGRTAYSSYEQYF
.	.	TRBV6-2/TRBV6-3	TRBJ2-7	TGTGCCAGCTCCCTTATTCGGGGTCGGAACGAGCAGTACTTC	CASSLIRGRNEQYF
.	.	TRBV20-1	TRBJ1-1	TGCAGTGCTAGCTCTGGGCAATTTAACACTGAAGCTTTCTTT	CSASSGQFNTEAFF
TRBD1	few	TRBV10-3	TRBJ2-7	TGTGCCATCAGGGTGGGACAGGGGGATTACGAGCAGTACTTC	CAIRVGQGDYEQYF
TRBD2	.	TRBV20-1	TRBJ2-5	TGCAGTGCAGAGCGGGGGGGCCGGCTCGAGACCCAGTACTTC	CSAERGGRLETQYF
.	.	TRBV4-3	TRBJ1-1	TGCGCCAGCAGCCAAGAACCAGGGACGTTCATGAACACTGAAGCTTTCTTT	CASSQEPGTFMNTEAFF
TRBD2	many	TRBV20-1	TRBJ2-5	TGCAGTGCTAGAGGGACTAGCGGGCAAGAGACCCAGTACTTC	CSARGTSGQETQYF
.	few	TRBV7-8	TRBJ2-5	TGTGGCAGCAGCTCGGGACGTACTACGGGGACCCAGTACTTC	CGSSSGRTTGTQYF
.	.	TRBV20-1	TRBJ1-1	TGCAGTGCTTTATCCCGGACGGCGAACACTGAAGCTTTCTTT	CSALSRTANTEAFF
TRBD1	many	TRBV12-3/TRBV12-4	TRBJ1-2	TGTGCCAGCAGTTTACACAGGGGAGGTGGCTACACCTTC	CASSLHRGGGYTF
TRBD2	few	TRBV6-2/TRBV6-3	TRBJ2-1	TGTGCCAGCAGCTCTACAACGAGGACTAGCCATGAGCAGTTCTTC	CASSSTTRTSHEQFF
TRBD2	once	TRBV2	TRBJ2-7	TGTGCCAGCATCGGGGGGGCCGGGAATGAGCAGTACTTC	CASIGGAGNEQYF
TRBD1	few	TRBV20-1	TRBJ1-1	TGCAGTGCTCTACCGGGACAGGGGGTTTGGGACACTGAAGCTTTCTTT	CSALPGQGVWDTEAFF
TRBD1	.	TRBV28	TRBJ1-2	TGTGCCACTCTACCGGGACAGGGTACGGATGGCTACACCTTC	CATLPGQGTDGYTF
.	few	TRBV11-2	TRBJ1-3	TGTGCCAGCAGCTTAGGTATCTCTGGAAACACCATATATTTT	CASSLGISGNTIYF
TRBD2	.	TRBV4-1	TRBJ2-1	TGCGCCAGCAGCCAAGGGGCGGGACTAGCGGGGGAGATTTACAATGAGCAGTTCTTC	CASSQGAGLAGEIYNEQFF
TRBD2	.	TRBV15	TRBJ2-7	TGTGCCACCAGCCGACGGATCAGCGGGGGGTCCTACGAGCAGTACTTC	CATSRRISGGSYEQYF
TRBD1	.	TRBV7-9	TRBJ1-2	TGTGCCAGCAGCTTGGGGACAGGCTCGGAAGGCTACACCTTC	CASSLGTGSEGYTF